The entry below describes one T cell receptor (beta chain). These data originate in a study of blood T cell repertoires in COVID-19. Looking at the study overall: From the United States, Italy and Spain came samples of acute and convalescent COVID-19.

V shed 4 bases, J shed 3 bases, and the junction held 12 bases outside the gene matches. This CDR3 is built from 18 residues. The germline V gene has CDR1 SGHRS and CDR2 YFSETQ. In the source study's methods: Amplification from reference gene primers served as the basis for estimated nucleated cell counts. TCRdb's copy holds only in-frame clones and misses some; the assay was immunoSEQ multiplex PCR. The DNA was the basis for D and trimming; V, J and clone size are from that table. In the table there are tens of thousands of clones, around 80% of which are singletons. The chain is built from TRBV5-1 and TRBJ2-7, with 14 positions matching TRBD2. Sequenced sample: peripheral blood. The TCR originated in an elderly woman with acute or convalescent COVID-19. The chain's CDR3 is CASSRGTSGSRGNYEQYF. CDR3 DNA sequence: TGCGCCAGCAGCCGAGGGACTAGCGGGAGTAGGGGCAACTACGAGCAGTACTTC.